The clone carrying this T cell receptor (beta chain) has at least ten counts. Its antigen is not identified. The data originate from a study of response to subunit inactivated influenza vaccine. TCRdb reprocessed the RT-PCR reads with MiXCR, giving one entry per CDR3 protein. The repertoire holds approximately 680,000 distinct CDR3 sequences, with approximately 15% as singletons. The CDR3 sequence is 11 residues long. Trimming removed 6 bases at V and 6 bases at J, with 8 bases between. Germline-derived CDR1 and CDR2 are SNHLY and FYNNEI. The study's findings and limits: Each seasonal influenza vaccination recruits few new T cells, the authors suggested.

The J gene is TRBJ2-5, the V gene TRBV2, with D possibly being TRBD2 (5 bases). The TCR sequence derives from a man over 45 who received an inactivated influenza vaccine. Material: PBMCs from blood, obtained roughly 13 days after vaccination. CDR3 coding DNA: TGTGCCAGCAGCGGGGAGAAGACCCAGTACTTC. Residues: CASSGEKTQYF. Filled out from reference TRBV2 and TRBJ2-5, the complete variable domain reads EPEVTQTPSHQVTQMGQEVILRCVPISNHLYFYWYRQILGQKVEFLVSFYNNEISEKSEIFDDQFSVERPDGSNFTLKIRSTKLEDSAMYFCASSGEKTQYFGPGTRLLVL.